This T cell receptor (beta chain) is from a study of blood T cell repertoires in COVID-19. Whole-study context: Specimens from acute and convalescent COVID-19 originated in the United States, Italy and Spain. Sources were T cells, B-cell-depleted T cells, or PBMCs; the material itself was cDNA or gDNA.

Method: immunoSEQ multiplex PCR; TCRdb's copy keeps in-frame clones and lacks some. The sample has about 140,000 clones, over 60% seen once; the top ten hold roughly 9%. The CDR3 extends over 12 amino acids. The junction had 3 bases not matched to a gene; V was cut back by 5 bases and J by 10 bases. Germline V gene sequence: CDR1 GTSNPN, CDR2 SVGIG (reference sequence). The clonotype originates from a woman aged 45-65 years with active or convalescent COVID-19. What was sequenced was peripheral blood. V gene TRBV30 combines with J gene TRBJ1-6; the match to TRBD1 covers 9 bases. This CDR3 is CAWGTGNSPLHF. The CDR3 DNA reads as TGTGCCTGGGGGACAGGGAACTCACCCCTCCACTTT.